A single sample gave rise to the 5 T cell receptor beta chains below, sequenced in a study of blood T cells in healthy people across ages. A J-beta primer mix and a sample-barcoded 5' primer were used in a second PCR of about 6 to 12 cycles. Each CDR3 protein is one row after TCRdb ran MiXCR on the 5' RACE reads. The table has 450,000 to 700,000 distinct CDR3 sequences, 27% seen once. The source material was blood. All receptors derive from a woman in her sixties or seventies in good health.

This chain joins TRBV7-2 and TRBJ1-2; possible D gene TRBD1, 6 bases. The germline CDR1 and CDR2 sequences are SGHTA and FQGNSA. Trimming removed 1 base at V and 6 bases at J, with 15 bases between. The CDR3 is 15 amino acids. The CDR3 spells CASSLVVEAGDGYTF. CDR3 DNA: TGTGCCAGCAGCTTAGTAGTTGAGGCAGGGGATGGCTACACCTTC.

The chain recombines TRBV6-2 or TRBV6-3 with TRBJ2-7, with 10 bases matching TRBD2. V shed 8 bases and J 3 bases; nucleotides not matched to a gene: 13. This CDR3 has 16 residues. Germline V lookup: CDR1 MNHEY, CDR2 SVGEGT. The CDR3 DNA is TGTGCCAGCTCCGACCCTAGCGGGGGTGCACTCTACGAGCAGTACTTC. Residues: CASSDPSGGALYEQYF.

This chain uses TRBV6-5 with TRBJ1-4; 8 bases map to TRBD1. This CDR3 has 14 amino acids. V shed 6 bases, J shed 8 bases, and the junction held 8 bases outside the gene matches. Germline values: CDR1 MNHEY, CDR2 SVGAGI. Here the CDR3 reads CASRVTGAGEKLFF. The CDR3 DNA reads as TGTGCCAGCAGGGTGACAGGGGCAGGGGAAAAACTGTTTTTT.

The sample holds a few counts of this clonotype. J is TRBJ1-5 and V is TRBV7-2; a weak D match, TRBD1 (5 bases). Trimming cost V 1 base and J 1 base, with 11 bases left between them. There are 16 residues in the CDR3. CDR1 SGHTA and CDR2 FQGNSA come from the germline V gene. The CDR3 region has the DNA TGTGCCAGCAGCTTAGTGGCAGGGAGGAGCAATCAGCCCCAGCATTTT. Translated: CASSLVAGRSNQPQHF.

The chain couples TRBV11-3 to TRBJ2-3; D is uncertain. The germline V gene encodes CDR1 SGHNT and CDR2 YENEEA. With 3 bases removed from V and 5 bases from J, the gap between germline ends came to 6 bases. The CDR3 has 12 residues. The CDR3: CASSLTEDTQYF. The CDR3 nucleotides are TGTGCCAGCAGCTTGACTGAAGATACGCAGTATTTT.